The 8 T cell receptor beta chains given below trace back to one sample, sequenced in a study of blood T cell repertoires in COVID-19. TCRdb's copy holds only in-frame clones and misses some; the assay was immunoSEQ multiplex PCR. The sample holds about 270,000 clones, roughly 84% seen once. The sequencing sample was made of peripheral blood. The receptors here all came from a human donor with COVID-19, enrolled during active disease. The donor label of this sample is uncertain.

The chain couples TRBV28 to TRBJ2-1; 9 bases line up with TRBD2. The CDR3 sequence is 15 residues long. CDR1 is MDHEN, CDR2 SYDVKM, per germline. Trimming at V came to 8 bases and at J to 1 base, leaving 6 bases not matched to a gene. The CDR3 loop is CASLSTSGSYNEQFF. The CDR3 DNA follows: TGTGCCAGCCTATCGACTAGCGGATCCTACAATGAGCAGTTCTTC.

J is TRBJ2-3 and V is TRBV3-1 (or the pseudogene TRBV3-2); 9 bases fit TRBD2. CDR3 length: 15 amino acids. Trimming cost V 4 bases and J 7 bases; bases outside gene matches: 9. CDR1 LGHDT and CDR2 YNNKEL come from the germline V gene (reference sequence). In DNA, the CDR3 is TGTGCCAGCAGCCGCCAAACCGGGACTAGCAATACGCAGTATTTT. Its protein is CASSRQTGTSNTQYF.

The CDR3 sequence is CSAGGGDGYEQYF. DNA of the CDR3: TGCAGTGCTGGTGGGGGAGACGGCTACGAGCAGTACTTC. The genes are TRBV20-1 and TRBJ2-7; D possibly uses TRBD1 or TRBD2 (5 bases each). V lost 5 bases and J lost 3, with 14 bases in between. Germline CDR1 and CDR2: DFQATT and SNEGSKA (reference sequence). The CDR3 is 13 residues long.

The chain has TRBV28 and TRBJ2-3, with 10 bases lining up with TRBD2. The CDR3 consists of 14 residues. Germline V gives CDR1 MDHEN, CDR2 SYDVKM. V was pared by 7 bases and J by 1 base, with 2 bases of the junction left unmatched. CDR3: CASTGLAGTDTQYF. The CDR3 DNA is TGTGCCAGCACCGGACTAGCGGGCACAGATACGCAGTATTTT.

The V and J genes are TRBV5-1 and TRBJ2-7, with unresolved D. CDR1 is SGHRS, CDR2 YFSETQ, per germline. The CDR3 consists of 14 residues. V was shortened by 3 bases and J by 5 bases, with 15 bases between the two germline ends. The CDR3 loop is CASSYLDGRNEQYF. The CDR3, as DNA: TGCGCCAGCAGCTATCTAGATGGTAGGAACGAGCAGTACTTC. The variable domain in full, with the rest retrieved from reference TRBV5-1 and TRBJ2-7, is KAGVTQTPRYLIKTRGQQVTLSCSPISGHRSVSWYQQTPGQGLQFLFEYFSETQRNKGNFPGRFSGRQFSNSRSEMNVSTLELGDSALYLCASSYLDGRNEQYFGPGTRLTVT.

The rearrangement joins TRBV6-5 to TRBJ2-1, with a possible D match to TRBD2 (7 bases). With 7 bases removed from V and 8 bases from J, the gap between germline ends came to 18 bases. The CDR3 contains 14 residues. From germline, CDR1 is MNHEY and CDR2 SVGAGI. CDR3 nucleotides: TGTGCCAGCACCGGGGGGACATGGCGTGATGAGCAGTTCTTC. It yields the protein CASTGGTWRDEQFF.

The V call is TRBV7-9, the J call TRBJ2-3; 9 bases line up with TRBD2. This CDR3 region has 17 residues. CDR1 is SEHNR, CDR2 FQNEAQ, per germline (reference sequence). V was pared by 5 bases and J by 4 bases, with 13 bases of the junction left unmatched. The CDR3 sequence is CASSPTQPGLAADTQYF. In DNA, the CDR3 is TGTGCCAGCAGCCCAACCCAGCCGGGACTAGCTGCAGATACGCAGTATTTT.

This clone was counted a single time. The rearrangement uses TRBV6-5 and TRBJ2-7, with 7 bases matching TRBD1. V lost 7 bases to trimming and J lost 0 bases; unmatched junction nucleotides: 9. This CDR3 comprises 15 residues. Germline CDR1 reads MNHEY; CDR2 reads SVGAGI. The DNA for the CDR3 is TGTGCCAGCAAAATAGACAGGGAAAGCTCCTACGAGCAGTACTTC. Protein sequence: CASKIDRESSYEQYF.